Following are 32 T cell receptor beta chains from one sample sequenced in a study of T cells after yellow fever vaccination. TCRdb used MiXCR to reprocess the 5' RACE reads, holding one entry per CDR3 protein. The data show more than 450,000 distinct CDR3 sequences, 21% seen once. Sequences were derived from PBMCs, sampled around 3 weeks after the first yellow fever vaccination. These receptors were obtained from a man aged 18 to 29 who received the YFV17D yellow fever vaccine.

In its sample, this clonotype was seen a few times. The rearrangement uses TRBV18 and TRBJ2-3; no definite D call. From germline, CDR1 is KGHSH and CDR2 LQKENI. V lost 0 bases, J lost 0 bases, and 10 bases lay in between. The CDR3 totals 16 residues. The CDR3 protein is CASSPPRIFSTDTQYF. CDR3 bases: TGTGCCAGCTCACCACCTAGGATTTTTAGCACAGATACGCAGTATTTT.

This clonotype was counted ten times or more. This chain uses TRBV6-1 with TRBJ1-2; perhaps TRBD1 as D (6 bases). This CDR3 has 13 amino acids. Germline values: CDR1 MNHNS, CDR2 SASEGT. Trimming took off 5 bases at V and 4 bases at J, with 11 bases between the two ends. CDR3: CASSSGQTYGYTF. CDR3 coding DNA: TGTGCCAGCAGTAGCGGACAGACCTATGGCTACACCTTC.

This chain connects TRBV6-1 to TRBJ1-4; D gene ambiguous. This CDR3 comprises 15 residues. V was pared by 6 bases and J by 1 base, with 12 bases between. Germline CDR1 MNHNS, CDR2 SASEGT. In DNA, the CDR3 is TGTGCCAGCAGACTAGTGGCAGGAACTAATGAAAAACTGTTTTTT. Amino acids: CASRLVAGTNEKLFF.

This clonotype was detected many times. This chain uses TRBV5-1 with TRBJ2-5; no clear D gene. Germline values: CDR1 SGHRS, CDR2 YFSETQ. V lost 4 bases and J 2 bases, leaving 9 bases between the germline ends. CDR3 length: 13 residues. The CDR3 region has the DNA TGCGCCAGCAGCATGATAGTACAAGAGACCCAGTACTTC. Its translation is CASSMIVQETQYF.

This clonotype was detected a few times. The J gene is TRBJ2-3, the V gene TRBV29-1; D remains ambiguous. Trimming took 4 bases from V and 6 from J, leaving 5 bases between them. CDR1 is SQVTM, CDR2 ANQGSEA, per germline. CDR3 size: 10 residues. CDR3 sequence (DNA): TGCAGCGTTGGCGACGATACGCAGTATTTT. Its protein product is CSVGDDTQYF.

The chain employs TRBV4-3 and TRBJ2-2; D not certain. Germline V CDR1 and CDR2: LGHNA, YSLEER. The V end lost 4 bases, the J end lost 0 bases, and 9 bases lay between the germline ends. The CDR3 length is 15 residues. The CDR3, as DNA: TGCGCCAGCAGCCTACTCGGCCCGAACACCGGGGAGCTGTTTTTT. Amino acid sequence: CASSLLGPNTGELFF.

This rearrangement joins TRBV3-1 to TRBJ2-2; TRBD1 matches 8 bases. CDR1 is LGHDT and CDR2 is YNNKEL in the germline V gene (reference sequence). V lost 7 bases and J lost 3; bases outside the gene matches: 4. CDR3 length equals 14 residues. The CDR3 bases are TGTGCCAGCACACGGACAGGGTACACCGGGGAGCTGTTTTTT. This sequence encodes CASTRTGYTGELFF.

In its sample, this clonotype was seen a few times. In DNA form, the CDR3 reads TGTGCCAGCAGTTACCCGGGACAGGGATTTAGCTCCTACGAGCAGTACTTC. Translated: CASSYPGQGFSSYEQYF. This chain uses TRBV6-2 or TRBV6-3 with TRBJ2-7, with TRBD1 matching 9 bases. Germline V gene lookup returns CDR1 MNHEY and CDR2 SVGEGT. The CDR3 is made up of 17 amino acids. Trimming cost V 2 bases and J 0 bases; bases outside gene matches: 8.

This clonotype was seen more than once but under ten times. This sequence joins TRBV14 and TRBJ2-1, with D possibly TRBD1 on 6 matching bases. The CDR3 is 19 residues long. Germline CDR1 is SGHDN and CDR2 is FVKESK. Deletions cut 0 bases from V and 0 bases from J, with 18 bases between. This CDR3 reads CASSQDFRTGPSSYNEQFF. The DNA for the CDR3 is TGTGCCAGCAGCCAAGACTTTAGAACAGGGCCAAGCTCCTACAATGAGCAGTTCTTC.

This clonotype showed up just a few times. The chain recombines TRBV6-1 with TRBJ2-1, with a tentative D call TRBD2 (7 bases). The CDR3 has 15 amino acids. Trimming cost V 2 bases and J 2 bases, with 10 bases left between them. Germline loops: CDR1 MNHNS, CDR2 SASEGT. The CDR3 spells CASSESGGTYNEQFF. The CDR3 nucleotides read TGTGCCAGCAGTGAATCGGGGGGCACCTACAATGAGCAGTTCTTC.

This rearrangement joins TRBV7-8 to TRBJ1-5; 7 bases map to TRBD1. This CDR3 has 18 residues. Germline CDR1 reads SGHVS; CDR2 reads FQNEAQ. Trimming removed 2 bases from V and 0 bases from J; junction bases left unmatched: 10. CDR3 coding DNA: TGTGCCAGCAGCTTACCAGGGGGTTCGGGCTATAGCAATCAGCCCCAGCATTTT. It yields the protein CASSLPGGSGYSNQPQHF.

This clonotype was recorded at least ten times. The genes are TRBV29-1 and TRBJ2-2; D not resolved. Germline lookup yields CDR1 SQVTM and CDR2 ANQGSEA. Trimming stripped 3 bases from V and 2 bases from J, with 10 bases between. CDR3 length equals 14 residues. The CDR3 sequence: CSVDTQTNTGELFF. In DNA form, the CDR3 reads TGCAGCGTTGACACGCAGACAAACACCGGGGAGCTGTTTTTT.

This clonotype occurred a few times. CDR3 sequence: CASSLQGNSYEQYF. The CDR3 coding sequence is TGTGCCAGCTCACTACAGGGGAACTCCTACGAGCAGTACTTC. The V gene is TRBV18, the J gene TRBJ2-7, with TRBD1 matching 7 bases. Germline CDR1 reads KGHSH; CDR2 reads LQKENI. This CDR3 has 14 residues. Trimming at V came to 4 bases and at J to 0 bases, leaving 3 bases not matched to a gene.

This clonotype was seen more than once but under ten times. The chain has TRBV5-6 and TRBJ1-6, with D possibly being TRBD1 (5 bases). The CDR3 is 16 residues long. The germline V and J ends were trimmed by 2 bases and 7 bases, with 16 bases remaining between them. The germline V gene encodes CDR1 SGHDT and CDR2 YYEEEE. CDR3: CASSFGVPEGNSPLHF. CDR3 DNA sequence: TGTGCCAGCAGCTTCGGTGTTCCGGAGGGGAATTCACCCCTCCACTTT.

This chain joins TRBV7-2 and TRBJ2-7; 9 bases match TRBD1. Looked up from germline, CDR1 is SGHTA and CDR2 is FQGNSA. The CDR3 loop spans 14 amino acids. After removal of 5 bases from V and 4 bases from J, the junction contained 6 bases not matched to a gene. CDR3 DNA sequence: TGTGCCAGCAGCCGAATCGGGACAGGGTACGAGCAGTACGTC. Translated: CASSRIGTGYEQYV.

This clonotype appeared a few times. The genes are TRBV5-1 and TRBJ2-5, with D hard to call. The CDR3 consists of 15 residues. V was pared by 5 bases and J by 0 bases, with 14 bases between. Germline V gene lookup returns CDR1 SGHRS and CDR2 YFSETQ. CDR3 residues: CASSQRWDHQETQYF. The DNA of the CDR3 is TGCGCCAGCAGTCAGAGATGGGATCACCAAGAGACCCAGTACTTC.

V is TRBV25-1 and J is TRBJ1-2, with a tentative D call TRBD1 (6 bases). The CDR3 contains 14 residues. Germline V gene data show CDR1 as MGHDK and CDR2 as SYGVNS. V was pared by 5 bases and J by 4 bases, with 14 bases between. CDR3 region: CASSPHTGSYGYTF. CDR3 DNA sequence: TGTGCCAGCAGTCCCCATACAGGGTCCTATGGCTACACCTTC.

This clonotype was found once. The V call is TRBV6-5, the J call TRBJ1-5, with D possibly TRBD1 on 5 matching bases. V shed 2 bases and J shed 2 bases, with 16 bases lying between them. The CDR3 is 17 amino acids. Germline V gene lookup returns CDR1 MNHEY and CDR2 SVGAGI. The CDR3 bases are TGTGCCAGCAGTTACGCCCACACCGGGGCCGGCAATCAGCCCCAGCATTTT. Encoded protein: CASSYAHTGAGNQPQHF.

This clonotype came up a few times. The chain employs TRBV5-1 and TRBJ2-2, with D hard to call. Germline assignment: CDR1 SGHRS and CDR2 YFSETQ. The V end lost 3 bases, the J end lost 0 bases, and 12 bases lay between the germline ends. The CDR3 is 16 residues long. In DNA, the CDR3 is TGCGCCAGCAGCTCCCCCGTGGACGCGAACACCGGGGAGCTGTTTTTT. It is translated as CASSSPVDANTGELFF.

This clonotype has just a few counts. This rearrangement joins TRBV9 to TRBJ1-5; no definite D call. V lost 4 bases, J lost 7 bases, and 24 bases lay in between. The CDR3 sequence is 17 residues long. Per the germline V gene, CDR1 is SGDLS and CDR2 is YYNGEE. The chain's CDR3 is CASSPLRSPPGWQPQHF. The CDR3, as DNA: TGTGCCAGCAGCCCCCTTCGCTCACCGCCCGGTTGGCAGCCCCAGCATTTT.

This chain's CDR3 is CASSLEVRGWGRNEQFF. For the CDR3, the DNA is TGCGCCAGCAGCTTGGAGGTGCGGGGATGGGGTCGAAATGAGCAGTTCTTC. The chain uses TRBV5-1 and TRBJ2-1, with D possibly TRBD2 on 6 matching bases. Germline V CDR1 and CDR2: SGHRS, YFSETQ. The CDR3 runs 17 residues. Trimming took 0 bases from V and 7 from J, leaving 20 bases between them. The complete variable domain, with remaining parts taken from reference TRBV5-1 and TRBJ2-1, reads KAGVTQTPRYLIKTRGQQVTLSCSPISGHRSVSWYQQTPGQGLQFLFEYFSETQRNKGNFPGRFSGRQFSNSRSEMNVSTLELGDSALYLCASSLEVRGWGRNEQFFGPGTRLTVL.

The gene calls are TRBV12-3 or TRBV12-4 and TRBJ1-4; 8 bases are a match to TRBD1. This CDR3 is 15 amino acids long. V lost 5 bases, J lost 6 bases, and 8 bases stayed unmatched. The DNA of the CDR3 is TGTGCCAGCAGTCCGTGGACAGGGCTCGATGAAAAACTGTTTTTT. Encoded protein: CASSPWTGLDEKLFF.

The DNA for the CDR3 is TGTGCCAGCAACCCGGGACAGGAGAACACCGGGGAGCTGTTTTTT. Residues: CASNPGQENTGELFF. This chain links TRBV7-9 with TRBJ2-2; 8 positions agree with TRBD1. Germline V gene data show CDR1 as SEHNR and CDR2 as FQNEAQ (reference sequence). The CDR3 runs 15 residues. Unmatched junction bases numbered 5, after V lost 7 bases and J lost 1 base.

This clonotype was found a few times. The chain uses TRBV4-3 and TRBJ1-6; D gene ambiguous. Germline loops: CDR1 LGHNA, CDR2 YSLEER. The CDR3 extends over 16 amino acids. Trimming stripped 0 bases from V and 10 bases from J, with 16 bases between. The DNA of the CDR3 is TGCGCCAGCAGCCAAGATCCCGTCCTGTCCAGCTCACCCCTCCACTTT. It encodes CASSQDPVLSSSPLHF.

This clonotype was observed a few times. This chain connects TRBV7-2 to TRBJ1-2; TRBD1 might be the D (5 bases). This CDR3 region has 15 residues. Germline V lookup: CDR1 SGHTA, CDR2 FQGNSA. The V gene lost 3 bases and the J gene lost 5 bases, with 16 bases spanning the gap. In nucleotides, the CDR3 is TGTGCCAGCAGCTTCCCTAACCGGGACCTTTATGGCTACACCTTC. It encodes CASSFPNRDLYGYTF.

This clonotype was detected only a few times. The chain links TRBV19 to TRBJ1-2, with a possible D match to TRBD1 (5 bases). The CDR3 sequence is 14 residues long. Looked up from germline, CDR1 is LNHDA and CDR2 is SQIVND (reference sequence). Trimming left V 3 bases short and J 4 bases short, with 12 bases between. The DNA for the CDR3 is TGTGCCAGTAGTATTCAGAAGGGGATCTATGGCTACACCTTC. This encodes CASSIQKGIYGYTF. Complete variable domain (other parts from reference TRBV19 and TRBJ1-2): DGGITQSPKYLFRKEGQNVTLSCEQNLNHDAMYWYRQDPGQGLRLIYYSQIVNDFQKGDIAEGYSVSREKKESFPLTVTSAQKNPTAFYLCASSIQKGIYGYTFGSGTRLTVV.

This clonotype was counted a few times. The chain combines TRBV20-1 with TRBJ2-3, with 7 bases matching TRBD2. In germline, CDR1 is DFQATT, CDR2 SNEGSKA (reference sequence). This CDR3 spans 14 amino acids. The V segment lost 6 bases and the J segment 4 bases; nucleotides outside the gene matches: 10. The CDR3 loop is CSASGASRADTQYF. The CDR3, as DNA: TGCAGTGCCAGCGGGGCCTCGCGAGCAGATACGCAGTATTTT.

This clonotype was seen only a few times. It may be a read error: a sequence one base away is much more abundant. CDR3 nucleotide sequence: TGTGCCAGCAGCCAATACAGTGAGCAGTTCTTC. It specifies CASSQYSEQFF. This chain joins TRBV11-2 and TRBJ2-1; no reliable D call. Germline V gene lookup returns CDR1 SGHAT and CDR2 FQNNGV. The CDR3 covers 11 residues.

V and J are TRBV12-3 or TRBV12-4 and TRBJ1-5, with D perhaps matching TRBD1 (6 bases). V lost 4 bases to trimming and J lost 7 bases, with 14 bases between them. The CDR3 consists of 14 residues. CDR3 residues: CASSSNRAEQPQHF. The DNA for the CDR3 is TGTGCCAGCAGTTCAAACAGGGCGGAACAGCCCCAGCATTTT.

The chain links TRBV29-1 to TRBJ2-3; D is uncertain. CDR1 is SQVTM, CDR2 ANQGSEA, per germline. This CDR3 has 12 residues. Trimming took 7 bases from V and 2 from J, leaving 10 bases between them. CDR3 amino acids: CSANFLTDTQYF. As DNA, the CDR3 is TGCAGCGCAAATTTTCTCACAGATACGCAGTATTTT.

A few counts support this clonotype. The chain has TRBV10-3 and TRBJ2-5; no definite D call. The germline V gene encodes CDR1 ENHRY and CDR2 SYGVKD. V shed 0 bases and J shed 2 bases, with 13 bases lying between them. The CDR3 runs to 16 residues. CDR3 sequence (DNA): TGTGCCATCAGTGAGTCTTGGCCGACAAGGCAAGAGACCCAGTACTTC. Its translation is CAISESWPTRQETQYF.

The V call is TRBV6-2 or TRBV6-3, the J call TRBJ2-2, with 14 bases that match TRBD2. The germline V gene has CDR1 MNHEY and CDR2 SVGEGT. The CDR3 covers 18 residues. J lost 1 base, V lost 7 bases, and 8 bases had no gene match. CDR3 in amino acids: CASTDRTSGGLNTGELFF. As DNA, the CDR3 is TGTGCCAGCACCGACCGGACTAGCGGGGGGTTGAACACCGGGGAGCTGTTTTTT.